What follows describes a single TCR beta chain. CDR3 size: 13 residues. The V end was cut by 5 bases, the J end by 1 base, with 8 bases between. The germline V gene has CDR1 SEHNR and CDR2 FQNEAQ (reference sequence). This entry comes from a study of CD8+ T cells in alopecia areata. Following extraction, RNA underwent reverse transcription to cDNA, which served as the sequencing template. Method: immunoSEQ multiplex PCR; TCRdb's copy keeps in-frame clones and lacks some. The sample lists 110,000 or so clones; roughly 58% were seen once. Treatment defined: oral pan-JAK inhibitor, 5-10 mg twice daily. Sequencing used CD8+ T cells sorted from blood, obtained at week 4, from a patient treated with tofacitinib. This clonotype was sampled from a human donor with alopecia areata. The chain carries TRBV7-9 and TRBJ2-5, with D uncertain. The CDR3 protein is CASSGPGQETQYF. Written as DNA, the CDR3 is TGTGCCAGCAGCGGCCCCGGCCAAGAGACCCAGTACTTC.